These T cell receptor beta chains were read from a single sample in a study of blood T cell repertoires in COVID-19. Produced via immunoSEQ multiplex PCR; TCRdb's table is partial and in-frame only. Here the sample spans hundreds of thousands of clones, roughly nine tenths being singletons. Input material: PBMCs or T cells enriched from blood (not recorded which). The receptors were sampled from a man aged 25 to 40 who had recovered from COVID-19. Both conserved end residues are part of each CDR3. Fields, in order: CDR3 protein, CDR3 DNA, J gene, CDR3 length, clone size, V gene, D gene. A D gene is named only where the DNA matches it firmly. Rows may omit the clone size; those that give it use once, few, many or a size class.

CDR3aa: CASSLVDRAFNSPLHF; CDR3nt: TGTGCCAGCAGCTTAGTGGACAGGGCTTTCAATTCACCCCTCCACTTT; j_gene: TRBJ1-6; len: 16; abundance: -; v_gene: TRBV7-2; d_gene: TRBD1
CDR3aa: CASSLKPGQPQHF; CDR3nt: TGTGCCAGCAGCCTAAAGCCGGGACAGCCCCAGCATTTT; j_gene: TRBJ1-5; len: 13; abundance: few; v_gene: TRBV11-2; d_gene: -
CDR3aa: CSASVGSAESPLHF; CDR3nt: TGCAGTGCTAGTGTCGGGTCAGCTGAGTCACCCCTCCACTTT; j_gene: TRBJ1-6; len: 14; abundance: -; v_gene: TRBV20-1; d_gene: -
CDR3aa: CASGSGFGVETQYF; CDR3nt: TGTGCTAGTGGGAGCGGTTTTGGGGTGGAGACCCAGTACTTC; j_gene: TRBJ2-5; len: 14; abundance: -; v_gene: TRBV12-5; d_gene: -
CDR3aa: CAWTQGGEQYF; CDR3nt: TGTGCCTGGACTCAGGGGGGTGAGCAGTACTTC; j_gene: TRBJ2-7; len: 11; abundance: once; v_gene: TRBV30; d_gene: -
CDR3aa: CASRGTGNVYGYTF; CDR3nt: TGTGCCAGTAGAGGGACAGGGAATGTCTATGGCTACACCTTC; j_gene: TRBJ1-2; len: 14; abundance: -; v_gene: TRBV19; d_gene: TRBD1
CDR3aa: CSVPGTGELFF; CDR3nt: TGCAGCGTCCCAGGGACCGGGGAGCTGTTTTTT; j_gene: TRBJ2-2; len: 11; abundance: -; v_gene: TRBV29-1; d_gene: -
CDR3aa: CASSSGQGARGYTF; CDR3nt: TGTGCCAGCAGTTCGGGACAGGGGGCGCGTGGCTACACCTTC; j_gene: TRBJ1-2; len: 14; abundance: -; v_gene: TRBV28; d_gene: TRBD1
CDR3aa: CASSAIWGTSGSISYEQYF; CDR3nt: TGTGCCAGCAGCGCAATCTGGGGGACTAGCGGGTCTATCTCCTACGAGCAGTACTTC; j_gene: TRBJ2-7; len: 19; abundance: -; v_gene: TRBV11-2; d_gene: TRBD2
CDR3aa: CAISGEAGELFF; CDR3nt: TGTGCCATCAGCGGGGAAGCCGGGGAGCTGTTTTTT; j_gene: TRBJ2-2; len: 12; abundance: -; v_gene: TRBV10-3; d_gene: -
CDR3aa: CASSPGTGGRTEAFF; CDR3nt: TGCGCCAGCAGCCCCGGGACAGGGGGCCGGACTGAAGCTTTCTTT; j_gene: TRBJ1-1; len: 15; abundance: -; v_gene: TRBV5-1; d_gene: TRBD1
CDR3aa: CASSYPVAGANVLTF; CDR3nt: TGTGCCAGTAGCTACCCTGTCGCTGGGGCCAACGTCCTGACTTTC; j_gene: TRBJ2-6; len: 15; abundance: -; v_gene: TRBV19; d_gene: -
CDR3aa: CASSLWDRDNTGELFF; CDR3nt: TGTGCCAGCAGCTTATGGGACAGGGACAACACCGGGGAGCTGTTTTTT; j_gene: TRBJ2-2; len: 16; abundance: -; v_gene: TRBV5-6; d_gene: TRBD1
CDR3aa: CAWRDRANQPQHF; CDR3nt: TGTGCCTGGAGGGACAGAGCGAATCAGCCCCAGCATTTT; j_gene: TRBJ1-5; len: 13; abundance: -; v_gene: TRBV30; d_gene: -
CDR3aa: CASSQGGVLYEQYF; CDR3nt: TGTGCCAGCAGCCAAGGGGGAGTTCTCTACGAGCAGTACTTC; j_gene: TRBJ2-7; len: 14; abundance: -; v_gene: TRBV3-1/TRBV3-2; d_gene: -
CDR3aa: CASSLQETQYF; CDR3nt: TGCGCCAGCAGCCTGCAAGAGACCCAGTACTTC; j_gene: TRBJ2-5; len: 11; abundance: -; v_gene: TRBV5-1; d_gene: -
CDR3aa: CASSIFGVAGESYEQYF; CDR3nt: TGTGCCAGTAGTATTTTTGGGGTAGCGGGAGAGTCCTACGAGCAGTACTTC; j_gene: TRBJ2-7; len: 17; abundance: -; v_gene: TRBV19; d_gene: TRBD2
CDR3aa: CAISPGRGAVGGELFF; CDR3nt: TGTGCCATCAGTCCGGGGCGCGGGGCCGTCGGCGGGGAGCTGTTTTTT; j_gene: TRBJ2-2; len: 16; abundance: -; v_gene: TRBV10-3; d_gene: -
CDR3aa: CASSLVLGGEAFF; CDR3nt: TGTGCTAGCAGCTTAGTTTTAGGGGGTGAAGCTTTCTTT; j_gene: TRBJ1-1; len: 13; abundance: -; v_gene: TRBV7-7; d_gene: -
CDR3aa: CSVEARLAGATYNEQFF; CDR3nt: TGCAGCGTTGAAGCCAGACTAGCGGGAGCCACCTACAATGAGCAGTTCTTC; j_gene: TRBJ2-1; len: 17; abundance: -; v_gene: TRBV29-1; d_gene: TRBD2
CDR3aa: CASSLSLGSNYGYTF; CDR3nt: TGTGCCAGCAGTTTATCACTGGGCTCTAACTATGGCTACACCTTC; j_gene: TRBJ1-2; len: 15; abundance: -; v_gene: TRBV28; d_gene: -
CDR3aa: CASSSGAYYGYTF; CDR3nt: TGTGCCAGCAGCTCCGGAGCTTACTATGGCTACACCTTC; j_gene: TRBJ1-2; len: 13; abundance: few; v_gene: TRBV11-2; d_gene: -
CDR3aa: CASSFGGGSYGYTF; CDR3nt: TGTGCCAGCAGCTTCGGGGGCGGGAGTTATGGCTACACCTTC; j_gene: TRBJ1-2; len: 14; abundance: -; v_gene: TRBV7-2; d_gene: -
CDR3aa: CASSYSLQREFYEQYF; CDR3nt: TGTGCCAGCAGTTACTCGCTTCAGCGGGAGTTCTACGAGCAGTACTTC; j_gene: TRBJ2-7; len: 16; abundance: -; v_gene: TRBV6-6; d_gene: TRBD2
CDR3aa: CATSAGESSYNEQFF; CDR3nt: TGTGCCACCTCAGCGGGTGAAAGCTCCTACAATGAGCAGTTCTTC; j_gene: TRBJ2-1; len: 15; abundance: -; v_gene: TRBV24-1; d_gene: -
CDR3aa: CASSEHHLPSTDTQYF; CDR3nt: TGTGCCAGCAGTGAACATCACTTACCTAGCACAGATACGCAGTATTTT; j_gene: TRBJ2-3; len: 16; abundance: -; v_gene: TRBV2; d_gene: -